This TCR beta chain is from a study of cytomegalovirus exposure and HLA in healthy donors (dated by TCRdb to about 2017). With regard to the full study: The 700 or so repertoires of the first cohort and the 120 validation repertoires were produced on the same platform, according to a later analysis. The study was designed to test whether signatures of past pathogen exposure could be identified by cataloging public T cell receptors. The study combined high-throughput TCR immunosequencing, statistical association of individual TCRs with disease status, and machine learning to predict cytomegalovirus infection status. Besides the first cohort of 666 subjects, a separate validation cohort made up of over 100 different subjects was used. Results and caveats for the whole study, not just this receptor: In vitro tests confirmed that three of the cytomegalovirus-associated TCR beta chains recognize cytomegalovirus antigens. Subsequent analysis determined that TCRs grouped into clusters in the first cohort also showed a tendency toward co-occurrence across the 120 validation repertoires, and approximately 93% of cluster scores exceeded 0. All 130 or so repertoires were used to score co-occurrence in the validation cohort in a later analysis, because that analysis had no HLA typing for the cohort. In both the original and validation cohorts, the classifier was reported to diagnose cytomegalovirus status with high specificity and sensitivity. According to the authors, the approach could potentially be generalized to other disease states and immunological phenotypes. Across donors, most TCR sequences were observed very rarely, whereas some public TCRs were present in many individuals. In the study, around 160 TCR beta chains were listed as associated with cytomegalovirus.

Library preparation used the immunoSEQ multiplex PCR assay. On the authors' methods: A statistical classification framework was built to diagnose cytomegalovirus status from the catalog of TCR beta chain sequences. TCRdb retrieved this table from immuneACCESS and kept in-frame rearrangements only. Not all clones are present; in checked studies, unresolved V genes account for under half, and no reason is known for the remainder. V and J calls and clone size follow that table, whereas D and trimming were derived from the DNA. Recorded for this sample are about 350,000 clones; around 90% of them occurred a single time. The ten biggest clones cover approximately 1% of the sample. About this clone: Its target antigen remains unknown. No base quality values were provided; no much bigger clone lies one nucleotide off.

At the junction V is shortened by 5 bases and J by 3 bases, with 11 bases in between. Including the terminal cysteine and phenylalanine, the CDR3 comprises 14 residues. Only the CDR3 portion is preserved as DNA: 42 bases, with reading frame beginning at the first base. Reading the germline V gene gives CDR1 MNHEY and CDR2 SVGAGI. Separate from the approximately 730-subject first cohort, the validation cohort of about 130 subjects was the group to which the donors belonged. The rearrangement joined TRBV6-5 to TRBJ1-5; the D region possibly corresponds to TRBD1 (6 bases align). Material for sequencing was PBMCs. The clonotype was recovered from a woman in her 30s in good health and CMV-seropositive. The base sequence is TGTGCCAGCAGTGGCGGACAGTCCAATCAGCCCCAGCATTTT. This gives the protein CASSGGQSNQPQHF.